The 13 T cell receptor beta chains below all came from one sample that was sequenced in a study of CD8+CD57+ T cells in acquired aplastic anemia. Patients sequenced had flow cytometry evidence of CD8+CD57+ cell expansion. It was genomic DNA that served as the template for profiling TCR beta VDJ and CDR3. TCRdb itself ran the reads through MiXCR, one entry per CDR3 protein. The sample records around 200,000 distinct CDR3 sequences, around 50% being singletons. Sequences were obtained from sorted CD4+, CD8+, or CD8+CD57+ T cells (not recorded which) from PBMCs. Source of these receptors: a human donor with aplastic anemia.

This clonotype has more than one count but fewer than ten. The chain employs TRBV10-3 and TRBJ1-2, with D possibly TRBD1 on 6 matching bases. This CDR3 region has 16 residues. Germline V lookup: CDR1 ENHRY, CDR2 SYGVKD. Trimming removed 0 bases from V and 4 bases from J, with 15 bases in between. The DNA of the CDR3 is TGTGCCATCAGTGAGTCCAACAGGGAGATAGTCTATGGCTACACCTTC. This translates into CAISESNREIVYGYTF.

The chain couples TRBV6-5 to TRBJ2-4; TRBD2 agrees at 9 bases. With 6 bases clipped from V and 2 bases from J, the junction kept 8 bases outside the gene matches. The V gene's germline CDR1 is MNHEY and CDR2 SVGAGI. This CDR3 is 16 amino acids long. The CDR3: CASSSSGVWTKNIQYF. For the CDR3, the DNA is TGTGCCAGCAGCTCTAGCGGGGTCTGGACCAAAAACATTCAGTACTTC.

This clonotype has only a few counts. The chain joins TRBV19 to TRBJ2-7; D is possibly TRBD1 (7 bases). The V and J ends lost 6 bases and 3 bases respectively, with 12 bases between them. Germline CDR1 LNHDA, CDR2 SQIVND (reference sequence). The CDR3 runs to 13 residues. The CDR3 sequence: CASSQGGYYEQYF. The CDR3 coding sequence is TGTGCCAGTAGCCAGGGGGGTTACTACGAGCAGTACTTC.

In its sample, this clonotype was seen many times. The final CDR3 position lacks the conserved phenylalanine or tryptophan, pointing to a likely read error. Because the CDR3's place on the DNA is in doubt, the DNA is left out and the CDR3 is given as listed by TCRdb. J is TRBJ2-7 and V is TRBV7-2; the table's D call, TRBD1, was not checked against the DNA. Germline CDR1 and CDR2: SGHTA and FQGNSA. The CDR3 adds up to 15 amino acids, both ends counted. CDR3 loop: CASSPSRDRAEDWKI.

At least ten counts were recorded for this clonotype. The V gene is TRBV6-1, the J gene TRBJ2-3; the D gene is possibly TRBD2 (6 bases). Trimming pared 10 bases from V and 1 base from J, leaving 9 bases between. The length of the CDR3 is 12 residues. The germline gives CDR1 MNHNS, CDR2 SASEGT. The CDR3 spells CATERGTDTQYF. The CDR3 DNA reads TGTGCCACCGAGCGGGGCACAGATACGCAGTATTTT.

The CDR3: CASSRRTSGSQFYEQYF. The DNA for the CDR3 is TGTGCCAGCAGCCGGAGGACTAGCGGGAGTCAGTTCTACGAGCAGTACTTC. This chain uses TRBV11-2 with TRBJ2-7, with 13 positions matching TRBD2. The V gene's germline CDR1 is SGHAT and CDR2 FQNNGV. Trimming removed 5 bases from V and 3 bases from J; junction bases left unmatched: 10. The CDR3 length is 17 residues.

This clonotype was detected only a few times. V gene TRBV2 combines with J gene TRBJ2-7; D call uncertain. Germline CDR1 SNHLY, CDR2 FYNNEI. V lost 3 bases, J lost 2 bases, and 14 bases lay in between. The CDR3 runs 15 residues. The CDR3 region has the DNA TGTGCCAGCAGTGACCCGGTGATAGGCCCCTACGAGCAGTACTTC. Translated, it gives CASSDPVIGPYEQYF.

The CDR3 DNA reads TGTGCCAGCAGCATACTAGCGGGGGGCCCAAGCTCCTACAATGAGCAGTTCTTC. It is translated as CASSILAGGPSSYNEQFF. This chain links TRBV11-2 with TRBJ2-1; 12 positions agree with TRBD2. The germline V gene encodes CDR1 SGHAT and CDR2 FQNNGV. CDR3 length: 18 residues. J was trimmed by 0 bases and V by 5 bases; bases with no gene match: 8.

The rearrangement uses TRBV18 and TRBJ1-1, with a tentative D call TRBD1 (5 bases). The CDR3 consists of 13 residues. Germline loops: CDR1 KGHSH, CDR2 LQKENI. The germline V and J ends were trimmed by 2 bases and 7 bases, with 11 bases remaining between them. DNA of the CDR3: TGTGCCAGCTCACCAGAGACAGAAGTTGAAGCTTTCTTT. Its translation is CASSPETEVEAFF.

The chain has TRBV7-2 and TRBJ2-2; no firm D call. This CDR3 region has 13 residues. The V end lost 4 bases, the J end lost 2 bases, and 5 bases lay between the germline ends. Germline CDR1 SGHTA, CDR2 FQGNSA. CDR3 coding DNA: TGTGCCAGCAGCTCCACCAACACCGGGGAGCTGTTTTTT. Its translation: CASSSTNTGELFF.

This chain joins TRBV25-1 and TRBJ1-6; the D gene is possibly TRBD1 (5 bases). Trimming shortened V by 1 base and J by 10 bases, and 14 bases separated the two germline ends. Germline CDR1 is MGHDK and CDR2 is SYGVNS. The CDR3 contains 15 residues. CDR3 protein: CASSESDSPNSPLHF. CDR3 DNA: TGTGCCAGCAGTGAATCCGACAGCCCCAACTCACCCCTCCACTTT.

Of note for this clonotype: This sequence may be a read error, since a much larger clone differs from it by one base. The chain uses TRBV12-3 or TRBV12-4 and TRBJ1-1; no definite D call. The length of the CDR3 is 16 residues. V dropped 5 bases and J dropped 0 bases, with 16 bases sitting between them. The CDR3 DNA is TGTGCCAGCAGTCCCGGCAGTTACCGAATGAACACTGAAGCTTTCTTT. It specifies CASSPGSYRMNTEAFF.

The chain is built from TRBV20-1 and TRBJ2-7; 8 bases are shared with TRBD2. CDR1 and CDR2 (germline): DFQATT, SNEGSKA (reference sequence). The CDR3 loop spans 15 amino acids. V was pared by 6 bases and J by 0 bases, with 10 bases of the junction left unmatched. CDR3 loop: CSARRGGTNSYEQYF. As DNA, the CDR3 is TGCAGTGCCCGACGCGGGGGGACCAACTCCTACGAGCAGTACTTC.